The rows below give T cell receptor beta chains drawn from one sample of a study of cytomegalovirus exposure and HLA in healthy donors. Sequenced by immunoSEQ multiplex PCR; TCRdb stores in-frame clones only, minus some. Its listing shows about 200,000 clones. Material for sequencing was PBMCs. These TCRs come from a boy between 10 and 17 years old in good health and CMV-seronegative. CDR3s include the opening cysteine and the closing phenylalanine or tryptophan. The order of the fields is V gene, J gene, D gene, CDR3 protein, CDR3 DNA. A D gene is named only where the DNA matches it firmly.

v_gene: TRBV11-2; j_gene: TRBJ2-3; d_gene: TRBD2; CDR3aa: CASSRRLATLLDTQYF; CDR3nt: TGTGCCAGCAGTCGGAGACTAGCGACCCTGTTGGATACGCAGTATTTT
v_gene: TRBV5-1; j_gene: TRBJ2-4; d_gene: NA; CDR3aa: CASSLTGGAKNIQYF; CDR3nt: TGCGCCAGCAGCTTGACGGGTGGGGCCAAAAACATTCAGTACTTC
v_gene: TRBV5-1; j_gene: TRBJ1-2; d_gene: NA; CDR3aa: CASSLSLGVVGYTF; CDR3nt: TGCGCCAGCAGCTTGTCGTTAGGGGTCGTCGGCTACACCTTC
v_gene: TRBV7-9; j_gene: TRBJ2-7; d_gene: TRBD2; CDR3aa: CASSLGLAGYEQYF; CDR3nt: TGTGCCAGCAGCCTGGGACTAGCGGGGTACGAGCAGTACTTC
v_gene: TRBV7-2; j_gene: TRBJ2-3; d_gene: TRBD2; CDR3aa: CASRYSSGTTDTQYF; CDR3nt: TGTGCCAGCAGGTATTCTAGCGGAACCACAGATACGCAGTATTTT
v_gene: TRBV7-2; j_gene: TRBJ1-4; d_gene: NA; CDR3aa: CASSLALISGLQFSNEKLFF; CDR3nt: TGTGCCAGCAGCTTAGCACTCATCTCGGGACTCCAATTTTCAAATGAAAAACTGTTTTTT
v_gene: TRBV4-1; j_gene: TRBJ1-5; d_gene: NA; CDR3aa: CASSQLRANQPQHF; CDR3nt: TGCGCCAGCAGCCAACTCAGGGCGAATCAGCCCCAGCATTTT
v_gene: TRBV5-1; j_gene: TRBJ2-3; d_gene: NA; CDR3aa: CASSLGGLTDTQYF; CDR3nt: TGCGCCAGCAGCTTGGGAGGCCTCACAGATACGCAGTATTTT
v_gene: TRBV5-1; j_gene: TRBJ2-1; d_gene: TRBD2; CDR3aa: CASSLGGGAAYNEQFF; CDR3nt: TGCGCCAGCAGCTTGGGCGGGGGGGCTGCCTACAATGAGCAGTTCTTC
v_gene: TRBV7-8; j_gene: TRBJ2-1; d_gene: TRBD2; CDR3aa: CASSLRLAGAKKNEQFF; CDR3nt: TGTGCCAGCAGCCTTCGACTAGCGGGGGCCAAAAAGAATGAGCAGTTCTTC
v_gene: TRBV28; j_gene: TRBJ1-5; d_gene: NA; CDR3aa: CASSRGRESQPQHF; CDR3nt: TGTGCCAGCAGTCGAGGTAGGGAGAGTCAGCCCCAGCATTTT
v_gene: TRBV5-4; j_gene: TRBJ1-2; d_gene: NA; CDR3aa: CASSKDPGDYGYTF; CDR3nt: TGTGCCAGCAGTAAGGACCCCGGGGACTATGGCTACACCTTC
v_gene: TRBV7-6; j_gene: TRBJ2-5; d_gene: TRBD2; CDR3aa: CASRFGGASETQYF; CDR3nt: TGTGCCAGCAGATTCGGGGGGGCCTCGGAGACCCAGTACTTC
v_gene: TRBV2; j_gene: TRBJ1-1; d_gene: TRBD1; CDR3aa: CASSTGGEAFF; CDR3nt: TGTGCCAGCAGCACAGGGGGCGAGGCTTTCTTT
v_gene: TRBV19; j_gene: TRBJ1-1; d_gene: NA; CDR3aa: CASRTGINTEAFF; CDR3nt: TGTGCCAGTAGAACAGGTATAAACACTGAAGCTTTCTTT
v_gene: TRBV4-3; j_gene: TRBJ1-3; d_gene: NA; CDR3aa: CASSQGTRSGNTIYF; CDR3nt: TGCGCCAGCAGCCAAGGGACACGCTCTGGAAACACCATATATTTT